This T cell receptor beta chain was profiled in a study of T cell clonotyping in hematopoietic cell transplantation. The overall study: Cytoreduction preceded collection of pretransplant recipient samples.

V lost 6 bases, J lost 8 bases, and 20 bases lay in between. CDR1 and CDR2 (germline): SGHTA, FQGNSA. This CDR3 has 15 residues. Measured with immunoSEQ multiplex PCR; TCRdb has only the in-frame clones, and not every one. The sample has 75,000 to 95,000 clones; less than 96% are singletons. General observations from the study: Pathologically expanded recipient clonotypes increased progressively from day 30 to day 180 as diversity fell.

Indicated time point: recipient sample about 28 days before transplant, after cytoreduction. Concerning this clone itself: Antigen specificity is unknown.

The specimen was peripheral blood mononuclear cells, collected before stem cell transplant. The source of this sequence is a woman in her fifties or sixties with acute myeloid leukemia. Some clones in this sample may be carry-over from other donors' samples. The chain uses TRBV7-2 and TRBJ2-1; D is undetermined. The CDR3 here is CASSTQWAVVDEQFF. The CDR3 DNA reads as TGTGCCAGCAGTACCCAATGGGCTGTGGTCGATGAGCAGTTCTTC.